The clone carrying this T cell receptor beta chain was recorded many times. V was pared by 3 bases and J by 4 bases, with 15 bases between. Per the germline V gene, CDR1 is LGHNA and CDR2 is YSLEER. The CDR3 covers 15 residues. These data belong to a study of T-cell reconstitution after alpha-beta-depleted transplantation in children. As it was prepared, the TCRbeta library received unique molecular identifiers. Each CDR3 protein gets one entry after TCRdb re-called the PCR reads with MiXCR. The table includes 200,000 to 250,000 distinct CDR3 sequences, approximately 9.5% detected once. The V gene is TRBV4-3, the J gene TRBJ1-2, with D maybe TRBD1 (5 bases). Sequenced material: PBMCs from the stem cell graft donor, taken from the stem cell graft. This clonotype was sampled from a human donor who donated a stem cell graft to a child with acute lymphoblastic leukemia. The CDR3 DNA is TGCGCCAGCAGCCAGAACACCAGGGCCCCCTATGGCTACACCTTC. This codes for CASSQNTRAPYGYTF.